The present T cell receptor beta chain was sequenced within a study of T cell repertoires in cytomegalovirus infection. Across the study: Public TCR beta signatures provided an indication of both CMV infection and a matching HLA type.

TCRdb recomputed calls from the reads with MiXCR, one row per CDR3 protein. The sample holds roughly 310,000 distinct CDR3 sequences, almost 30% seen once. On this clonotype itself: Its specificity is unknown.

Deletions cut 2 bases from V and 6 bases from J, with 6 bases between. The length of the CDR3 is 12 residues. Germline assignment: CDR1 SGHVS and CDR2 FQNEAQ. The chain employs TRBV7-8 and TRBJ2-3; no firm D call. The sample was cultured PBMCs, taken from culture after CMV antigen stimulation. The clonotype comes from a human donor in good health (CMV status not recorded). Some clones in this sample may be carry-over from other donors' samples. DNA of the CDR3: TGTGCCAGCAGCTTAAGATGGGATACGCAGTATTTT. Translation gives CASSLRWDTQYF. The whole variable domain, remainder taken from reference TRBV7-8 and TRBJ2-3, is GAGVSQSPRYKVAKRGQDVALRCDPISGHVSLFWYQQALGQGPEFLTYFQNEAQLDKSGLPSDRFFAERPEGSVSTLKIQRTQQEDSAVYLCASSLRWDTQYFGPGTRLTVL.